These 7 T cell receptor beta chains were all obtained from the same sample, sequenced in a study of blood T cell repertoires in COVID-19. Profiling relied on immunoSEQ multiplex PCR, and the TCRdb table lists in-frame clones only, not all of them. The sample has 200,000 to 300,000 clones; 80% to 90% are singletons. The sequenced material came from peripheral blood. These receptors all come from a woman in her 40s with acute or convalescent COVID-19.

The V call is TRBV19, the J call TRBJ1-1; perhaps TRBD1 as D (6 bases). Germline CDR1 is LNHDA and CDR2 is SQIVND (reference sequence). Trimming removed 3 bases at V and 0 bases at J, with 14 bases between. The CDR3 has 16 amino acids. CDR3 sequence reads: CASSMLFRGMNTEAFF. In DNA, the CDR3 is TGTGCCAGTAGTATGTTGTTCAGGGGAATGAACACTGAAGCTTTCTTT.

The V gene is TRBV6-6, the J gene TRBJ1-6, with 9 nucleotides matching TRBD1. This CDR3 has 13 amino acids. The V segment lost 7 bases and the J segment 8 bases; nucleotides outside the gene matches: 3. CDR1 is MNHNY and CDR2 is SVGAGI in the germline V gene (reference sequence). CDR3 bases: TGTGCCAGCAAGGACAGGGGACATTCACCCCTCCACTTT. This sequence encodes CASKDRGHSPLHF.

The sample holds a few counts of this clone. The V gene is TRBV2, the J gene TRBJ2-7, with 7 bases that match TRBD1. CDR3 length equals 13 residues. The germline V gene has CDR1 SNHLY and CDR2 FYNNEI. V lost 8 bases and J lost 2; bases outside the gene matches: 6. In nucleotides, the CDR3 is TGTGCCAGCTCCCGGGACAGAGCCTACGAGCAGTACGTC. This sequence encodes CASSRDRAYEQYV.

This clone appeared once. The chain employs TRBV7-9 and TRBJ1-6, with no clear D. This CDR3 comprises 13 residues. Germline CDR1 is SEHNR and CDR2 is FQNEAQ (reference sequence). Trimming took 10 bases from V and 5 from J, leaving 12 bases between them. The CDR3 nucleotides are TGTGCCACCTCGGACTCTAATAATTCACCCCTCCACTTT. Encoded protein: CATSDSNNSPLHF.

The V gene is TRBV2, the J gene TRBJ2-3, with a tentative D call TRBD1 (5 bases). Germline V gene data show CDR1 as SNHLY and CDR2 as FYNNEI. V was cut by 5 bases and J by 0 bases, with 12 bases left in between. The length of the CDR3 is 15 residues. In nucleotides, the CDR3 is TGTGCCAGCAGTCTAGGGGAACACAGCACAGATACGCAGTATTTT. Translated, it gives CASSLGEHSTDTQYF.

The genes are TRBV19 and TRBJ1-1, with TRBD1 matching 12 bases. Germline CDR1 reads LNHDA; CDR2 reads SQIVND (reference sequence). This CDR3 comprises 16 residues. Losses at the gene ends were 1 base for V and 5 bases for J; bases not matched to a gene: 5. The CDR3 nucleotides are TGTGCCAGTAGTATAGGGTGGGACAGGGGGCAAACTGAAGCTTTCTTT. Amino acids: CASSIGWDRGQTEAFF.

This chain joins TRBV5-1 and TRBJ1-2; TRBD1 might be the D (6 bases). This CDR3 is 12 amino acids long. CDR1 is SGHRS and CDR2 is YFSETQ in the germline V gene. V was cut by 4 bases and J by 5 bases, with 9 bases left in between. The CDR3 DNA reads TGCGCCAGCAGCGAGACAGGTTATGGCTACACCTTC. Residues: CASSETGYGYTF.